This TCR beta chain is from a study of naive and memory T cell subsets. General study points: In naive cells, over 90% of TCR sequences were seen only once. Each distinct alpha or beta sequence counts as one clonotype.

This clonotype was observed a handful of times. Its antigen is not known. An equimolar mix of two oligonucleotides served as the beta constant-region primer for TRBC1 and TRBC2. From the UMI-ligation and nested PCR reads, TCRdb called clonotypes with MiXCR, one entry per CDR3 protein. The sample holds 130,000 to 150,000 distinct CDR3 sequences, approximately 17% seen once. CD4 T cells were positively selected, then CD8 T cells from the CD4-negative fraction. Four subsets defined by CD45RA and CD27 were sorted after CD3, CD4, CD8 and live/dead staining. Sequencing used naive CD4+ T cells from blood. The receptor's source is a human donor in good health.

CDR3 nucleotides: TGTGCCAGCAGCCCTGCGGGGCAGGTGGATACGCAGTATTTT. Translation gives CASSPAGQVDTQYF. This chain uses TRBV4-2 with TRBJ2-3; weak D call: TRBD2 (6 bases). Germline V CDR1 and CDR2: LGHNA, YNFKEQ. There are 14 residues in the CDR3. The V end was cut by 4 bases, the J end by 6 bases, with 14 bases between.